These 22 T cell receptor beta chains were all obtained from the same sample, sequenced in a study of T cells in Graves' hyperthyroidism and ophthalmopathy. There were TCR beta CDR3 regions amplified from RNA transcripts. With the HTBI primer set, the TCR CDR3 went through a first round of RT-PCR. From the multiplex PCR reads, TCRdb called clonotypes with MiXCR, one entry per CDR3 protein. The sample carries around 340,000 distinct CDR3 sequences, roughly 14% recorded once. Sequences were obtained from blood. The receptors stem from a woman in her thirties with Graves' hyperthyroidism.

On this clonotype: A much more abundant neighbour one base away suggests this may be a read error. V usage is TRBV29-1 and J usage is TRBJ2-3; D possibly corresponds to TRBD1 (5 bases). This CDR3 has 12 amino acids. Germline V CDR1 and CDR2: SQVTM, ANQGSEA. The CDR3 DNA reads as TGCAGCGTTGAAATTAGGGGTGATACGCAGTGTTTT. This translates into CSVEIRGDTQCF.

This clonotype showed up many times. This sequence joins TRBV28 and TRBJ2-2; possibly TRBD1 or TRBD2 for D (5 bases each). Germline V gene lookup returns CDR1 MDHEN and CDR2 SYDVKM. V lost 3 bases to trimming and J lost 6 bases, with 8 bases between them. CDR3 length: 13 amino acids. Here the CDR3 reads CASSFRGPGELFF. The DNA for the CDR3 is TGTGCCAGCAGTTTTCGGGGACCCGGGGAGCTGTTTTTT.

The table lists this clonotype with a few counts. The V gene is TRBV12-3 or TRBV12-4, the J gene TRBJ2-1; 7 bases align to TRBD2. There are 14 residues in the CDR3. J gave up 2 bases and V 10 bases, and 8 bases lay outside the gene matches. The CDR3 bases are TGTGCCACCAATGGACTAGATCCCTACAATGAGCAGTTCTTC. It codes for CATNGLDPYNEQFF.

This clonotype was counted only a few times. This chain connects TRBV5-6 to TRBJ2-7; 8 nucleotides line up with TRBD1. The J segment lost 3 bases and the V segment lost 3 bases, leaving 8 bases of the junction unmatched. CDR3 length: 15 residues. Germline V gene sequence: CDR1 SGHDT, CDR2 YYEEEE. The CDR3 spells CASSSPGQALYEQYF. CDR3 nucleotides: TGTGCCAGCAGCTCCCCGGGACAGGCTCTCTACGAGCAGTACTTC.

In this sample, this clonotype turned up once. This rearrangement joins TRBV4-3 to TRBJ2-2, with TRBD1 matching over 7 bases. Germline V gene sequence: CDR1 LGHNA, CDR2 YSLEER. This CDR3 is 14 amino acids long. Germline trimming cut 10 bases from V and 4 bases from J; bases unmatched to any gene: 9. The CDR3 nucleotides are TGCGCCACCAGACAGGGCCAGGGCACCGGGGAGCTGTTTTTT. This sequence encodes CATRQGQGTGELFF.

There are many counts of this clonotype. The rearrangement uses TRBV2 and TRBJ2-7, with a tentative D call TRBD1 (6 bases). The CDR3 totals 14 residues. In germline, CDR1 is SNHLY, CDR2 FYNNEI. Trimming took 6 bases from V and 2 from J, leaving 14 bases between them. In DNA form, the CDR3 reads TGTGCCAGCAGGAAATACAGGGAAACCTACGAGCAGTACTTC. Residues: CASRKYRETYEQYF.

The V gene is TRBV18, the J gene TRBJ1-1, with D possibly TRBD1 on 5 matching bases. Germline CDR1 reads KGHSH; CDR2 reads LQKENI. V lost 6 bases and J lost 0, with 11 bases in between. The CDR3 runs to 14 residues. The chain's CDR3 is CASSQGLLNTEAFF. CDR3 nucleotide sequence: TGTGCCAGCTCCCAGGGACTGTTGAACACTGAAGCTTTCTTT.

This clonotype was found a few times. The CDR3 DNA reads as TGCAGTGCTAGAGACCCAACTAGCAGGAATGAGCAGTTCTTC. It codes for CSARDPTSRNEQFF. V and J are TRBV20-1 and TRBJ2-1; D is perhaps TRBD2 (6 bases). V dropped 0 bases and J dropped 7 bases, with 13 bases sitting between them. Germline V gene data show CDR1 as DFQATT and CDR2 as SNEGSKA (reference sequence). The CDR3 runs to 14 residues.

V is TRBV7-9 and J is TRBJ2-1, with TRBD2 matching over 7 bases. The germline V gene encodes CDR1 SEHNR and CDR2 FQNEAQ (reference sequence). Trimming at V came to 5 bases and at J to 3 bases, leaving 10 bases not matched to a gene. The CDR3 spans 16 residues. The chain's CDR3 is CASSPTPGLLYNEQFF. The DNA for the CDR3 is TGTGCCAGCAGCCCTACTCCGGGACTACTCTACAATGAGCAGTTCTTC.

This clonotype was detected a few times. This chain's CDR3 is CASSIGWVGMETQYF. The CDR3 DNA is TGTGCCAGCAGCATCGGGTGGGTAGGAATGGAGACCCAGTACTTC. The J gene is TRBJ2-5, the V gene TRBV7-2, with D unresolved. The CDR3 totals 15 residues. Germline values: CDR1 SGHTA, CDR2 FQGNSA. Deletions cut 5 bases from V and 5 bases from J, with 18 bases between.

CDR3 protein: CASSLKFGRFNDTIYF. CDR3 coding DNA: TGTGCCAGCAGCTTAAAGTTTGGCAGGTTCAATGACACCATATATTTT. V is TRBV7-8 and J is TRBJ1-3; no clear D gene. The ends were cut back, 2 bases at V and 8 bases at J, with 19 bases in the middle. The CDR3 covers 16 residues. The germline V gene has CDR1 SGHVS and CDR2 FQNEAQ.

The chain links TRBV10-3 to TRBJ1-1, with a possible D match to TRBD1 (6 bases). Per germline, CDR1 ENHRY and CDR2 SYGVKD. The CDR3 extends over 13 amino acids. V gave up 9 bases and J gave up 4 bases, with 15 bases separating them. The CDR3 sequence: CAIKRGATTEAFF. The CDR3 DNA reads as TGTGCCATTAAGCGGGGGGCGACCACTGAAGCTTTCTTT.

This clonotype was found once. The chain links TRBV5-1 to TRBJ2-5, with unresolved D. CDR1 is SGHRS, CDR2 YFSETQ, per germline. V gave up 2 bases and J gave up 5 bases, with 13 bases separating them. The CDR3 totals 14 residues. The DNA for the CDR3 is TGCGCCAGCAGCTTCGATCGGTTGAGGGAGACCCAGTACTTC. This encodes CASSFDRLRETQYF.

This clonotype has a handful of counts. J is TRBJ2-1 and V is TRBV5-6; 10 bases are a match to TRBD2. Per the germline V gene, CDR1 is SGHDT and CDR2 is YYEEEE. The CDR3 is 14 residues long. The J segment lost 7 bases and the V segment lost 2 bases, leaving 3 bases of the junction unmatched. CDR3 residues: CASSFLAGVNEQFF. CDR3 bases: TGTGCCAGCAGCTTTCTAGCGGGAGTTAATGAGCAGTTCTTC. The full variable domain, rest sourced from reference TRBV5-6 and TRBJ2-1, is DAGVTQSPTHLIKTRGQQVTLRCSPKSGHDTVSWYQQALGQGPQFIFQYYEEEERQRGNFPDRFSGHQFPNYSSELNVNALLLGDSALYLCASSFLAGVNEQFFGPGTRLTVL.

The V and J genes are TRBV20-1 and TRBJ1-1; possibly TRBD1 for D (5 bases). V gave up 0 bases and J gave up 10 bases, with 12 bases separating them. Germline CDR1 is DFQATT and CDR2 is SNEGSKA (reference sequence). The CDR3 length is 12 residues. The DNA of the CDR3 is TGCAGTGCTAGAGATGCGGGGGGAGCAGCTTTCTTT. It encodes CSARDAGGAAFF.

The CDR3 region is CATAPPGNTEAFF. CDR3 nucleotide sequence: TGTGCCACCGCCCCCCCAGGGAACACTGAAGCTTTCTTT. The chain carries TRBV25-1 and TRBJ1-1; D is ambiguous. Germline V gene lookup returns CDR1 MGHDK and CDR2 SYGVNS. The CDR3 runs to 13 residues. Trimming took 10 bases from V and 1 from J, leaving 13 bases between them.

There are a few counts of this clonotype. One end of the junction fails to match germline, which may point to a read error. The V call is TRBV7-7, the J call TRBJ2-5, with TRBD2 as a possible D gene (5 bases). This CDR3 contains 14 residues. From germline, CDR1 is SSHAT and CDR2 FNYEAQ (reference sequence). The CDR3 coding sequence is TGTGCTAGCAGCGCCGGGGAGTTCAAAGGTACCCAATACTTC. It translates to CASSAGEFKGTQYF.

This clonotype came up a few times. V is TRBV29-1 and J is TRBJ2-5, with D possibly TRBD1 on 6 matching bases. Germline assignment: CDR1 SQVTM and CDR2 ANQGSEA. The CDR3 covers 13 residues. V gave up 6 bases and J gave up 2 bases, with 13 bases separating them. DNA of the CDR3: TGCAGCGTCCGGTTCAGGGGTCAAGAGACCCAGTACTTC. This gives the protein CSVRFRGQETQYF. Supplemented by reference TRBV29-1 and TRBJ2-5, the full variable domain reads SAVISQKPSRDICQRGTSLTIQCQVDSQVTMMFWYRQQPGQSLTLIATANQGSEATYESGFVIDKFPISRPNLTFSTLTVSNMSPEDSSIYLCSVRFRGQETQYFGPGTRLLVL.

This clonotype came up many times. The V call is TRBV7-9, the J call TRBJ2-7; 9 nucleotides match TRBD1. Germline CDR1 reads SEHNR; CDR2 reads FQNEAQ (reference sequence). CDR3 size: 16 residues. The V segment lost 5 bases and the J segment 6 bases; nucleotides outside the gene matches: 14. The CDR3 sequence is CASSGLPGQGIGEQYF. Here the CDR3 DNA reads TGTGCCAGCAGCGGACTTCCGGGACAGGGTATTGGCGAGCAGTACTTC.

This clonotype was seen many times. The chain recombines TRBV12-3 or TRBV12-4 with TRBJ2-2; D is ambiguous. Trimming removed 7 bases from V and 2 bases from J, with 17 bases in between. The CDR3 is 16 residues long. CDR3 protein: CASTLWQVFNTGELFF. The DNA for the CDR3 is TGTGCCAGCACTCTCTGGCAGGTTTTTAACACCGGGGAGCTGTTTTTT.

This clonotype was observed at least ten times. CDR3 region: CAWSPNGGTEAFF. In DNA form, the CDR3 reads TGTGCCTGGAGTCCTAATGGGGGGACTGAAGCTTTCTTT. This chain links TRBV30 with TRBJ1-1; a possible D gene is TRBD1 (5 bases). The CDR3 contains 13 residues. V shed 2 bases and J shed 5 bases, with 12 bases lying between them. Looked up from germline, CDR1 is GTSNPN and CDR2 is SVGIG (reference sequence).

This clonotype turned up a few times. The V and J genes are TRBV10-3 and TRBJ2-7; D possibly uses TRBD1 or TRBD2 (7 bases each). This CDR3 has 13 amino acids. The ends were cut back, 8 bases at V and 7 bases at J, with 18 bases in the middle. Germline V gene data show CDR1 as ENHRY and CDR2 as SYGVKD. The CDR3 protein is CAISLAGGGEQYF. CDR3 DNA sequence: TGTGCCATCTCCCTGGCAGGGGGGGGAGAGCAGTACTTC.